This T cell receptor beta chain was found in a study of T cell responses to AZD1222 COVID-19 vaccine (dated by TCRdb to the early 2020s). With regard to the full study: TCR sequencing was performed for more than 230 trial participants, of whom some 200 were given two doses of AZD1222 and around 25 were given two doses of MenACWY control vaccine. Trial participants were enrolled into age subgroups of 18-55, 56-69 and 70-plus years, which contained about 150, 28 and 57 TCR-sequenced participants, respectively. Summary of the overall study and its limitations: Vaccine-associated CD4 TCRs spanned the whole spike protein, with dominant responses in regions 160-218 and 743-854. Because no day 14 peak-response samples were available, repertoires were characterized only after the peak T cell response. A significant rise in spike-specific TCR breadth and depth was observed after two AZD1222 doses relative to day 0 and relative to MenACWY recipients. Conclusions about previously exposed vaccinees were limited because only six AZD1222 recipients were SARS-CoV-2 seropositive at baseline. Nearly half of unique spike-specific TCRs reportedly recognized epitopes outside regions mutated in the B.1.351 and B.1.1.7 variants. The 56-69-year group was small, and its depth increase did not reach significance, likely because of low power. Most participants were white British and females outnumbered males, and the authors suggested that clonal diversity may have been underestimated.

Looking up the germline V gene (reference sequence) yields CDR1 LNHDA and CDR2 SQIVND. Relative to germline, V is 10 bases shorter and J is 5 bases shorter, with 17 bases between their ends. The CDR3 covers 14 residues, taking in both the cysteine and the phenylalanine. The CDR3 DNA has 42 bases and is translated from base 1. The label giving this sample's time point can be read as: about 28 days (+/-7) after the second vaccine dose. AZD1222 recipients given second doses at about 4 weeks or at about 12 weeks were pooled, since spike-specific TCR depth and breadth were not found to differ between the two schedules. Samples from vaccinated people were obtained from the UK trials COV001 and COV002, which included a single-blind randomized controlled phase 2/3 trial of AZD1222 (ChAdOx1 nCoV-19) in healthy adults. For TCRbeta chain sequencing, PBMC samples from trial participants were taken at day 0 and at day 28 after the second dose.

As regards this clone: The clone's antigen remains unknown. Within one base of it there is no much larger clone, and no base qualities were kept.

The CDR3 regions of human TCRbeta chains were analyzed by immunosequencing. The paper's processing steps were these. Repertoire TCRs were checked for matches against a reference library of SARS-CoV-2-specific TCRs that had been generated using the MIRA antigen-specificity platform. Breadth was defined as the fraction of unique TCRs that were SARS-CoV-2-associated. Depth was defined as the fraction of total T cells that were SARS-CoV-2-associated. Each spike-specific TCR was assigned to its reactive spike region and to a CD4 or CD8 class using the MIRA data. Log10-transformed breadth and depth values were compared by one-way ANOVA with Sidak's multiple comparisons tests. TCRdb's version of the immuneACCESS table is confined to in-frame rearrangements and falls short of the full clone set. An unresolved V gene accounts for under half of the shortfall where checked; the remainder is of unknown origin. V and J calls and clone size follow that table, whereas D and trimming were derived from the DNA. This sample gives 50,000 or so clones in total; 80% of them show up just once. The ten largest clonotypes hold roughly 4.9% of the sample.

The sequence links TRBV19 to TRBJ2-2, with TRBD1 perhaps the D gene, on 6 matching bases. This material consisted of peripheral blood, taken 28 days after the second AZD1222 dose. The TCR sequence derives from an adult who received the AZD1222 COVID-19 vaccine. The CDR3 region: CAISRAQGTGELFF. In nucleotide form, the sequence is TGTGCCATCTCCCGGGCACAGGGTACCGGGGAGCTGTTTTTT.